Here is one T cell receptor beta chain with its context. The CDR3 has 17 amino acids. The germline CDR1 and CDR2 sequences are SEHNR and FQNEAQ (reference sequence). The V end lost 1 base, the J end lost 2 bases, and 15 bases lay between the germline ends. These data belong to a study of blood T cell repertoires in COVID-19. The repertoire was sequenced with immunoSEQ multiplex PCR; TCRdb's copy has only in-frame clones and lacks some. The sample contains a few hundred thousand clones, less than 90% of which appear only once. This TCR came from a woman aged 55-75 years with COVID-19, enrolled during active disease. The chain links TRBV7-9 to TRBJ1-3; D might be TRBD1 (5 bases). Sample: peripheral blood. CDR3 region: CASSLGLGTRAGNTIYF. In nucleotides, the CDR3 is TGTGCCAGCAGCTTAGGTTTAGGGACTCGAGCTGGAAACACCATATATTTT.